A single sample gave rise to the 15 T cell receptor beta chains below, sequenced in a study of cytomegalovirus exposure and HLA in healthy donors. With 60 Vbeta and 13 Jbeta primers, the PCR was carried out. Produced via immunoSEQ multiplex PCR; TCRdb's table is partial and in-frame only. This table lists approximately 120,000 clones. Sequencing used PBMCs. The receptors stem from a man aged 40-49 years in good health and CMV-seronegative.

The chain is built from TRBV11-3 and TRBJ1-2; 7 bases map to TRBD1. This CDR3 is 15 amino acids long. J was trimmed by 7 bases and V by 5 bases; bases with no gene match: 13. The germline V gene encodes CDR1 SGHNT and CDR2 YENEEA. The CDR3 DNA is TGTGCCAGCAGCACGATAACAGGGGATATTGGTGGCTACACCTTC. It codes for CASSTITGDIGGYTF.

This sequence joins TRBV6-5 and TRBJ2-1; 13 positions agree with TRBD2. CDR3 length: 15 residues. Germline values: CDR1 MNHEY, CDR2 SVGAGI. Unmatched junction bases numbered 6, after V lost 5 bases and J lost 8 bases. CDR3 protein: CASSATSGRVDEQFF. The CDR3 DNA is TGTGCCAGCAGTGCAACTAGCGGGAGGGTGGATGAGCAGTTCTTC.

The V gene is TRBV2, the J gene TRBJ2-2; D might be TRBD2 (6 bases). The CDR3 totals 16 residues. V lost 2 bases and J 0 bases, leaving 10 bases between the germline ends. Looked up from germline, CDR1 is SNHLY and CDR2 is FYNNEI. CDR3 nucleotide sequence: TGTGCCAGCAGTGAACCGGGACTTTCGAACACCGGGGAGCTGTTTTTT. Encoded protein: CASSEPGLSNTGELFF.

In DNA, the CDR3 is TGTGCCAGCAGTCCTGGTTGGCGGGAGGATGAGCAGTTCTTC. It encodes CASSPGWREDEQFF. The chain couples TRBV6-5 to TRBJ2-1; 8 bases map to TRBD2. V lost 5 bases to trimming and J lost 8 bases; unmatched junction nucleotides: 8. CDR1 is MNHEY, CDR2 SVGAGI, per germline. This CDR3 has 14 residues.

This chain joins TRBV5-6 and TRBJ1-1, with TRBD1 matching 8 bases. This CDR3 spans 14 amino acids. V trimming: 5 bases; J trimming: 3 bases; junction bases outside the gene matches: 6. CDR1 and CDR2 (germline): SGHDT, YYEEEE. For the CDR3, the DNA is TGTGCCAGCAGGTGGGGACAGGATTACACTGAAGCTTTCTTT. This encodes CASRWGQDYTEAFF.

The chain links TRBV5-6 to TRBJ1-3; TRBD1 is a possible D gene (5 bases). The CDR3 sequence is 15 residues long. The ends were cut back, 4 bases at V and 6 bases at J, with 17 bases in the middle. The germline gives CDR1 SGHDT, CDR2 YYEEEE. DNA of the CDR3: TGTGCCAGCAGCCTGAGGTCTGCAGGGTTAAACACCATATATTTT. Residues: CASSLRSAGLNTIYF.

J is TRBJ1-2 and V is TRBV4-2; no firm D call. CDR1 is LGHNA, CDR2 YNFKEQ, per germline. This CDR3 region has 15 residues. The V end lost 0 bases, the J end lost 5 bases, and 13 bases lay between the germline ends. CDR3 coding DNA: TGTGCCAGCAGCCAAGAGAGGGCAGCGAGATATGGCTACACCTTC. Amino acid sequence: CASSQERAARYGYTF.

The genes are TRBV5-1 and TRBJ2-5, with 9 bases that match TRBD1. Trimming at V came to 2 bases and at J to 4 bases, leaving 6 bases not matched to a gene. The length of the CDR3 is 15 residues. Germline assignment: CDR1 SGHRS and CDR2 YFSETQ. CDR3 sequence reads: CASSLTGGWGETQYF. As DNA, the CDR3 is TGCGCCAGCAGCTTAACAGGGGGCTGGGGAGAGACCCAGTACTTC. Combining the CDR3 with reference TRBV5-1 and TRBJ2-5 gives the whole variable domain KAGVTQTPRYLIKTRGQQVTLSCSPISGHRSVSWYQQTPGQGLQFLFEYFSETQRNKGNFPGRFSGRQFSNSRSEMNVSTLELGDSALYLCASSLTGGWGETQYFGPGTRLLVL.

This chain connects TRBV6-4 to TRBJ2-1; TRBD2 aligns across 8 bases. The CDR3 is made up of 14 amino acids. Trimming took 6 bases from V and 8 from J; bases not matched to a gene: 9. Germline values: CDR1 MRHNA, CDR2 SNTAGT. The DNA of the CDR3 is TGTGCCAGCAGGCCGGGGACTAGTGGGGATGAGCAGTTCTTC. Translated: CASRPGTSGDEQFF.

The chain links TRBV5-5 to TRBJ2-3; tentatively, D is TRBD1 (5 bases). The CDR3 is 15 amino acids. Germline CDR1 and CDR2: SGHKS and YYEKEE (reference sequence). Trimming removed 4 bases at V and 4 bases at J, with 16 bases between. The CDR3 protein is CASSNRQLRPDTQYF. The CDR3, as DNA: TGTGCCAGCAGCAACAGGCAGCTCCGCCCAGATACGCAGTATTTT.

J is TRBJ2-3 and V is TRBV9; 9 bases are shared with TRBD1. Germline CDR1 and CDR2: SGDLS and YYNGEE. The CDR3 spans 14 residues. V was clipped by 3 bases and J by 4 bases; unmatched bases: 3. CDR3 sequence (DNA): TGTGCCAGCAGCGCGGGGACAGGGTCAGATACGCAGTATTTT. Translating gives CASSAGTGSDTQYF.

The chain is built from TRBV5-6 and TRBJ2-7, with TRBD2 matching over 9 bases. Trimming at V came to 3 bases and at J to 1 base, leaving 14 bases not matched to a gene. The CDR3 consists of 18 residues. CDR1 SGHDT and CDR2 YYEEEE come from the germline V gene. CDR3 in amino acids: CASSSGPQREVPSYEQYF. CDR3 sequence (DNA): TGTGCCAGCAGCTCCGGCCCCCAGCGGGAGGTTCCGTCCTACGAGCAGTACTTC.

This chain joins TRBV29-1 and TRBJ2-2; TRBD1 matches 8 bases. CDR3 length: 14 residues. Germline trimming cut 5 bases from V and 3 bases from J; bases unmatched to any gene: 5. Germline V gene sequence: CDR1 SQVTM, CDR2 ANQGSEA. CDR3 in DNA: TGCAGCGTTATATGGACAGGGTACACCGGGGAGCTGTTTTTT. Amino acids: CSVIWTGYTGELFF.

The J gene is TRBJ2-1, the V gene TRBV5-1, with no clear D. V lost 3 bases and J 5 bases, leaving 18 bases between the germline ends. The CDR3 spans 16 residues. Germline V gene sequence: CDR1 SGHRS, CDR2 YFSETQ. CDR3 DNA: TGCGCCAGCAGCTCTAGTAACGGAAATATTAACAATGAGCAGTTCTTC. Protein sequence: CASSSSNGNINNEQFF.

The chain couples TRBV27 to TRBJ2-4, with 13 bases identical to TRBD2. CDR3 length equals 18 residues. V lost 0 bases, J lost 6 bases, and 8 bases stayed unmatched. The germline V gene encodes CDR1 MNHEY and CDR2 SMNVEV (reference sequence). The CDR3 DNA sequence: TGTGCCAGCAGTTTATCCCTCGCGGGACTAGCGGGAACAAACATTCAGTACTTC. It is translated as CASSLSLAGLAGTNIQYF.